The 8 T cell receptor beta chains presented below share a single source sample, sequenced in a study of cytomegalovirus exposure and HLA in healthy donors. The PCR had 60 Vbeta and 13 Jbeta primers. Data came from immunoSEQ multiplex PCR; TCRdb stores just in-frame clones and leaves some out. Of approximately 160,000 clones listed, 65% to 85% are singletons. The sequenced material came from PBMCs. Receptor source: a woman between 45 and 65 years old in good health and CMV-seropositive.

The chain is built from TRBV28 and TRBJ1-1; 9 bases line up with TRBD1. The J segment lost 5 bases and the V segment lost 3 bases, leaving 7 bases of the junction unmatched. CDR3 length: 15 residues. Germline lookup yields CDR1 MDHEN and CDR2 SYDVKM. The CDR3 is CASSLGGQGGTEAFF. CDR3 nucleotide sequence: TGTGCCAGCAGTTTGGGGGGACAGGGAGGAACTGAAGCTTTCTTT.

V usage is TRBV6-5 and J usage is TRBJ1-2, with TRBD1 matching over 7 bases. The germline CDR1 and CDR2 sequences are MNHEY and SVGAGI. The CDR3 totals 14 residues. V shed 5 bases, J shed 1 base, and the junction held 4 bases outside the gene matches. This CDR3 is CASSPRQGNYGYTF. The CDR3 DNA reads TGTGCCAGCAGTCCCCGACAGGGTAACTATGGCTACACCTTC.

CDR3 sequence reads: CASSFLTSGGTDTQYF. CDR3 coding DNA: TGTGCCAGCAGCTTCCTGACTAGCGGGGGCACAGATACGCAGTATTTT. This chain links TRBV7-2 with TRBJ2-3, with 11 bases matching TRBD2. Germline lookup yields CDR1 SGHTA and CDR2 FQGNSA. The CDR3 runs 16 residues. The V gene end was trimmed by 3 bases and the J gene end by 1 base; junction bases not matched to a gene: 3.

The chain recombines TRBV29-1 with TRBJ1-1; TRBD1 agrees at 7 bases. Trimming removed 7 bases from V and 1 base from J; junction bases left unmatched: 6. The CDR3 length is 13 residues. The V gene's germline CDR1 is SQVTM and CDR2 ANQGSEA. The CDR3 DNA is TGCAGCGCTGCGACAGGGACGAACACTGAAGCTTTCTTT. This gives the protein CSAATGTNTEAFF.

V is TRBV2 and J is TRBJ1-4; possible D gene TRBD1, 6 bases. V was shortened by 1 base and J by 8 bases, with 11 bases between the two germline ends. CDR1 and CDR2 from the germline V gene are SNHLY and FYNNEI. The CDR3 spans 14 residues. The DNA for the CDR3 is TGTGCCAGCAGTGAAGGCAGGGGAGGGGAAAAACTGTTTTTT. This sequence encodes CASSEGRGGEKLFF.

The rearrangement links TRBV4-3 to TRBJ2-3; TRBD2 is a possible D gene (6 bases). Germline V gene lookup returns CDR1 LGHNA and CDR2 YSLEER. CDR3 length: 15 residues. The ends were cut back, 0 bases at V and 4 bases at J, with 11 bases in the middle. CDR3 sequence (DNA): TGCGCCAGCAGCCAAGATAAGGGACTGGCAGATACGCAGTATTTT. It translates to CASSQDKGLADTQYF.

This rearrangement joins TRBV6-1 to TRBJ2-7, with D possibly being TRBD1 (6 bases). From germline, CDR1 is MNHNS and CDR2 SASEGT. This CDR3 has 14 residues. Trimming left V 7 bases short and J 3 bases short, with 16 bases between. The CDR3 DNA is TGTGCCAGCACTACGGACAGATCGGGCTACGAGCAGTACTTC. It yields the protein CASTTDRSGYEQYF.

V usage is TRBV6-5 and J usage is TRBJ2-7; 9 bases are shared with TRBD2. Germline V gene sequence: CDR1 MNHEY, CDR2 SVGAGI. This CDR3 spans 13 amino acids. Trimming took 2 bases from V and 7 from J; bases not matched to a gene: 3. In DNA, the CDR3 is TGTGCCAGCAGTTACAGGCTAGCGGGGGAGCAGTACTTC. This codes for CASSYRLAGEQYF.